Sequencing of this T cell receptor beta chain was carried out in a study of T cells in Graves' hyperthyroidism and ophthalmopathy. In regard to this clonotype: Its antigen is undetermined.

Germline V CDR1 and CDR2: DFQATT, SNEGSKA (reference sequence). The CDR3 has 17 amino acids. The junction had 11 bases not matched to a gene; V was cut back by 0 bases and J by 1 base. Regions amplified from RNA transcripts were the TCR beta CDR3 regions. The TCR CDR3 was amplified in a first-round RT-PCR using the HTBI primer set. Using its own MiXCR run on the multiplex PCR reads, TCRdb lists one record per CDR3 protein. The sample includes 660,000 or so distinct CDR3 sequences, nearly 45% of them seen just once. Whole-study findings and limits: In the blood, most expanded thyroid clonotypes above 0.001 appeared as well. Before onset, ophthalmopathy was predicted by the model a median approximately 6.6 months earlier.

What was sequenced was peripheral blood or thyroid tissue (not recorded which). This chain links TRBV20-1 with TRBJ1-2; 7 bases match TRBD1. The source of this sequence is an adult man with Graves' disease, either hyperthyroidism or ophthalmopathy (not recorded which). The CDR3 region is CSARDISSGGLNYGYTF. CDR3 sequence (DNA): TGCAGTGCTAGAGATATTTCATCAGGGGGACTTAACTATGGCTACACCTTC.